This T cell receptor (beta chain) originates from a study of chemoradiotherapy in HPV16-positive cancers. Looking at the study overall: Candidate HPV-specific clones and shared TCR motifs came from a couple of HPV16-positive patients. Study-wide results and limits: Candidate HPV-specific clones and E7-related TCR motifs grew in tumor during treatment.

Deletions cut 6 bases from V and 7 bases from J, with 13 bases between. This CDR3 has 12 residues. CDR1 ENHRY and CDR2 SYGVKD come from the germline V gene. Worth noting for this clone: Its specificity is not known.

TCRdb's copy holds only in-frame clones and misses some; the assay was immunoSEQ multiplex PCR. The sample has fewer than 30,000 clones; 91% are singletons. Here the sequenced sample was blood, taken from a patient who underwent chemoradiotherapy. The chain uses TRBV10-3 and TRBJ2-7; D not resolved. This clonotype was sampled from a human donor with HPV-associated anogenital cancer. CDR3 amino acids: CAIRESPREQYF. CDR3 sequence (DNA): TGTGCCATCAGGGAGAGCCCTCGGGAGCAGTACTTC.